Each of the 8 T cell receptor beta chains below was sequenced from the same sample in a study of OX40 agonist ivuxolimab in advanced cancers. To prepare the library, the immunoSEQ multiplex PCR assay was applied. Imported from immuneACCESS, the table was reduced by TCRdb to in-frame sequences with V and J called. These copies leave out some clones; in studies compared against another copy, an unresolved V gene accounts for under half, and the cause of the remainder is not known. Within this sample are around 75,000 clones, with around nine tenths of them counted one time only. Together, the top ten hold around 2.4% of the sample. The input for sequencing was CD4+ or CD8+ T cells sorted from blood, taken in a trial of the OX40 agonist ivuxolimab. The receptors shown here come from an adult with an advanced solid tumor such as melanoma, head and neck, liver or kidney cancer.

The chain uses TRBV18 and TRBJ2-5; D is uncertain. The J call may be mistaken, given a closer DNA end match to TRBJ2-7. The germline CDR1 and CDR2 sequences are KGHSH and LQKENI. The CDR3 spans 13 residues. CDR3 region: CASSDGGDYEQYF. CDR3 in DNA: TGTGCCAGCTCCGACGGTGGGGACTACGAGCAGTACTTC.

The gene calls are TRBV27 and TRBJ2-5; D assignment may be TRBD1 or TRBD2 (5 bases each). In germline, CDR1 is MNHEY, CDR2 SMNVEV (reference sequence). The germline V and J ends were trimmed by 3 bases and 7 bases, with 15 bases remaining between them. The CDR3 is 14 amino acids. CDR3 nucleotide sequence: TGTGCCAGCAGTTTCGGGCCCCAGGGAGTGACCCAGTACTTC. Translating gives CASSFGPQGVTQYF.

The V gene is TRBV2, the J gene TRBJ2-2, with 7 bases lining up with TRBD2. This CDR3 region has 19 residues. Germline V gene lookup returns CDR1 SNHLY and CDR2 FYNNEI. J gave up 4 bases and V 2 bases, and 16 bases lay outside the gene matches. CDR3: CASSEKAGLAGLVTGELFF. The CDR3 bases are TGTGCCAGCAGTGAAAAGGCGGGGTTAGCGGGCCTCGTCACCGGGGAGCTGTTTTTT.

This chain connects TRBV5-1 to TRBJ1-1; maybe TRBD1 (5 bases). V was trimmed by 3 bases and J by 2 bases, leaving 14 bases between them. Per germline, CDR1 SGHRS and CDR2 YFSETQ. The CDR3 has 15 amino acids. The CDR3 spells CASSSAGTFNTEAFF. CDR3 DNA sequence: TGCGCCAGCAGCTCCGCCGGGACGTTTAACACTGAAGCTTTCTTT.

This clone was seen once. CDR3 protein: CASSQGLSTDTQYF. The CDR3 DNA follows: TGTGCCAGCTCCCAAGGACTAAGCACAGATACGCAGTATTTT. The rearrangement links TRBV18 to TRBJ2-3, with D perhaps TRBD2 (6 bases). The length of the CDR3 is 14 residues. Germline-derived CDR1 and CDR2 are KGHSH and LQKENI. The V end was cut by 6 bases, the J end by 0 bases, with 10 bases between.

CDR3 sequence: CASTQPGTGNSEQFF. The CDR3, as DNA: TGTGCCAGCACCCAACCGGGGACAGGTAACAGTGAGCAGTTCTTC. The rearrangement joins TRBV6-6 to TRBJ2-1; 8 bases agree with TRBD1. The V gene's germline CDR1 is MNHNY and CDR2 SVGAGI (reference sequence). The CDR3 extends over 15 amino acids. V was pared by 7 bases and J by 9 bases, with 14 bases of the junction left unmatched.

The chain recombines TRBV5-1 with TRBJ1-2, with D uncertain. The CDR3 contains 16 residues. Germline V gene lookup returns CDR1 SGHRS and CDR2 YFSETQ. V lost 2 bases and J lost 6, with 20 bases in between. The CDR3, as DNA: TGCGCCAGCAGCTTAGCCGGTCGTGGCAGGTCTAATGGCTACACCTTC. Protein sequence: CASSLAGRGRSNGYTF.

The chain employs TRBV12-5 and TRBJ2-5; 11 bases line up with TRBD2. The CDR3 is 15 amino acids. The ends lost 7 bases at V and 2 bases at J; junction bases unmatched: 6. Germline V lookup: CDR1 LGHNT, CDR2 FRNRAP. CDR3 amino acids: CASAPGTSGQETQYF. The CDR3 DNA sequence: TGTGCTAGTGCCCCCGGGACTAGCGGACAAGAGACCCAGTACTTC.